The clone carrying this T cell receptor beta chain has a handful of counts. Via MiXCR, TCRdb re-called the RT-PCR reads, giving one row per CDR3 protein. The sample holds approximately 720,000 distinct CDR3 sequences, 14% seen once. The CDR3 has 15 amino acids. Germline lookup yields CDR1 SGHKS and CDR2 YYEKEE (reference sequence). The V and J ends lost 0 bases and 2 bases respectively, with 10 bases between them. Sequencing was done on a sample of memory CD4+ T cells from blood. The receptor was isolated from a female donor in good health, serving as a healthy control. V gene TRBV5-5 combines with J gene TRBJ2-3, with a weak D call TRBD1 (6 bases). This CDR3 is CASSLDRVTTDTQYF. The CDR3, as DNA: TGTGCCAGCAGCTTGGACAGGGTGACCACAGATACGCAGTATTTT.